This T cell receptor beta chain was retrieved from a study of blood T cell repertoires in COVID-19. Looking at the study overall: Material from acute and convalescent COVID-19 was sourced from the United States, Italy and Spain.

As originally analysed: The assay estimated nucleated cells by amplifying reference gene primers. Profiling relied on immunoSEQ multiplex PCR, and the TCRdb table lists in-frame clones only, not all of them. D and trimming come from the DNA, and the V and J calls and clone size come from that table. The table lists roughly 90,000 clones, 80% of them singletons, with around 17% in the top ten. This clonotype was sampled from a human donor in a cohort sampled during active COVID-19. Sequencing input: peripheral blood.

The CDR3 nucleotides are TGTGCCAGCAGCCAAGATACGGGGGGGGTCAGCAACTATGGCTACACCTTC. Translated: CASSQDTGGVSNYGYTF. The V and J genes are TRBV4-2 and TRBJ1-2; maybe TRBD1 (5 bases). Germline CDR1 and CDR2: LGHNA and YNFKEQ. The CDR3 spans 17 residues. V shed 0 bases and J shed 2 bases, with 16 bases lying between them.